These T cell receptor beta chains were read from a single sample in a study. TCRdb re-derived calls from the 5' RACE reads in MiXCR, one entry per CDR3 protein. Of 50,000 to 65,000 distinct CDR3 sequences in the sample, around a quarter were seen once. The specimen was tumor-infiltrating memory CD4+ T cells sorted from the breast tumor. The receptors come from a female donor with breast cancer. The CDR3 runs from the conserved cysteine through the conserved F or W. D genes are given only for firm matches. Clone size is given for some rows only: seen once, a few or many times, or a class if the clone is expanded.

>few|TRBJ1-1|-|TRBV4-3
CASSPRTANTEAFF
TGCGCCAGCAGCCCTAGGACAGCGAACACTGAAGCTTTCTTT
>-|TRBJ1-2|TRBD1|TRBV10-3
CAISESGQNYGYTF
TGTGCCATCAGTGAATCGGGACAGAACTATGGCTACACCTTC
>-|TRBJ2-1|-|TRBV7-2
CASSLGRPLVEQFF
TGTGCCAGCAGCTTAGGGAGGCCGTTGGTGGAGCAGTTCTTC
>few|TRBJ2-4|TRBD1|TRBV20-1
CSANPDRDGIQYF
TGCAGTGCAAACCCTGACAGGGACGGCATTCAGTACTTC
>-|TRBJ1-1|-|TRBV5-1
CASSLDGPNTEAFF
TGCGCCAGCAGCTTGGATGGCCCGAACACTGAGGCTTTCTTT
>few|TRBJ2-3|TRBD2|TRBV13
CASSSDSGRFADTQYF
TGTGCCAGCAGCTCGGATAGCGGGAGGTTCGCAGATACGCAGTATTTT
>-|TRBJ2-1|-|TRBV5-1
CASSLSFSGEQFF
TGCGCCAGCAGCCTTAGTTTTAGTGGTGAGCAGTTCTTC
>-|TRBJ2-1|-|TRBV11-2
CASSLTGTGDEQFF
TGTGCCAGCAGCTTAACCGGGACCGGCGATGAGCAGTTCTTC
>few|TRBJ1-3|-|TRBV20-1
CSAREPQNTIYF
TGCAGTGCTAGAGAACCGCAGAACACCATATATTTT
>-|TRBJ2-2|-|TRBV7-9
CANEGRSNTGELFF
TGTGCCAACGAGGGACGGTCGAACACCGGGGAGCTGTTTTTT
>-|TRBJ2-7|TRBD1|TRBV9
CASSASGQGGEQYF
TGTGCCAGCAGCGCCTCGGGACAGGGTGGAGAGCAGTACTTC
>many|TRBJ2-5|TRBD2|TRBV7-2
CASSFPSGGGETQYF
TGTGCCAGCAGCTTCCCTAGCGGGGGGGGGGAGACCCAGTACTTC
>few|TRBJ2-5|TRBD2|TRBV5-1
CASSLVTSGPQETQYF
TGCGCCAGCAGCTTGGTTACTAGCGGGCCTCAAGAGACCCAGTACTTC
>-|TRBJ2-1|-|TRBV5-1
CASSYPRLGEQFF
TGCGCCAGCAGCTACCCCCGGCTGGGAGAGCAGTTCTTC
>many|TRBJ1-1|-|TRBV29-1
CSVGVNSGTYTEAFF
TGCAGCGTGGGGGTAAATTCCGGGACTTACACTGAAGCTTTCTTT
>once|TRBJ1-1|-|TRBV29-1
CSVAMGVLNTEAFF
TGCAGCGTTGCTATGGGGGTGCTGAACACTGAAGCTTTCTTT